This TCR beta chain was sequenced for a study of cytomegalovirus exposure and HLA in healthy donors. Study findings and constraints: Reports state that TCR beta sequences accurately predicted most subjects' HLA-A and HLA-B alleles. Previously analyzed data showed that most TCR beta V segments were productive at a frequency of about 87% or about 30%. A later analysis showed HLA-associated TCR beta chains outstripping equally common others in clonal expansion.

PCR primers comprised 60 Vbeta and 13 Jbeta primers. Generated by immunoSEQ multiplex PCR, the TCRdb table keeps only in-frame clones and is missing some. There are about 150,000 clones in the sample; about 72% occur only once, and approximately 2.1% lies in the top ten. The CDR3 sequence is 15 residues long. Per the germline V gene, CDR1 is ENHRY and CDR2 is SYGVKD. V was clipped by 4 bases and J by 4 bases; unmatched bases: 6. In regard to this clone: Its antigen is still unknown.

The sequence was obtained from a middle-aged man in good health and CMV-seronegative. The sample taken for sequencing was PBMCs. J is TRBJ2-1 and V is TRBV10-3; 8 bases are shared with TRBD2. CDR3 amino acids: CAISASGGLYNEQFF. The CDR3 nucleotides are TGTGCCATCAGTGCCTCGGGGGGGCTATACAATGAGCAGTTCTTC.